This T cell receptor beta chain came from a study of regulatory T cells in long-lasting Graves disease. This CDR3 region has 16 residues. Germline values: CDR1 SNHLY, CDR2 FYNNEI. V was pared by 0 bases and J by 4 bases, with 15 bases between. Building of the TCR beta libraries involved iRepertoire HTBI primers and Arm-PCR of CDR3 regions. Under the authors' procedure: Identification of gene segments yielded some 62 TRBV and about 15 TRBJ across samples. TCRdb processed the multiplex PCR reads anew with MiXCR; each CDR3 protein has one entry. The V and J calls shown here were made by TCRdb, not taken from the authors' results. The profile covers approximately 500,000 distinct CDR3 sequences, with approximately 21% appearing a single time and about 6.6% taken by the ten largest. A note on this clonotype: No antigen is known for it. A much larger clone differs from this one at a single base, so this may be a read error.

The time point denotes: persistent/refractory GD, antithyroid drugs over 5 years with positive TRAb. Isolated PBMC RNA provided the starting material for the TCR library. Study-wide results and caveats: Persistent disease showed a preference for TRBV28, TRBJ1-2 and TRBJ2-5. Rather than thyroid tissue, only peripheral blood underwent study. Accuracy might have suffered from few samples.

The sample consisted of peripheral blood mononuclear cells (PBMCs), taken when the disease was refractory, from a patient treated with antithyroid drugs. J is TRBJ1-2 and V is TRBV2; D might be TRBD1 (6 bases). The sequence derives from a female donor with Graves disease. The CDR3 loop is CASSEASRGRVYGYTF. For the CDR3, the DNA is TGTGCCAGCAGTGAAGCTTCGAGGGGGAGGGTCTATGGCTACACCTTC. Based on the CDR3 plus reference TRBV2 and TRBJ1-2, the full variable domain is EPEVTQTPSHQVTQMGQEVILRCVPISNHLYFYWYRQILGQKVEFLVSFYNNEISEKSEIFDDQFSVERPDGSNFTLKIRSTKLEDSAMYFCASSEASRGRVYGYTFGSGTRLTVV.